This is a list of T cell receptor beta chains from one sample in a study of OX40 agonist ivuxolimab in advanced cancers. Profiled with immunoSEQ multiplex PCR; TCRdb holds only in-frame clones, not every one. The table records under 35,000 clones, around 84% of them present only once. The sequencing here drew on CD4+ or CD8+ T cells sorted from blood, taken in a trial of the OX40 agonist ivuxolimab. These receptors were obtained from an adult with an advanced solid tumor such as melanoma, head and neck, liver or kidney cancer. CDR3s include the opening cysteine and the closing phenylalanine or tryptophan. Each record gives: D gene, V gene, clone size, J gene, CDR3 protein, CDR3 DNA. The D gene is left open where the match is weak. Size values are once, few and many counts, or a class for expanded clones, and some rows have none.

.	TRBV27	.	TRBJ1-1	CASIRGTEAFF	TGTGCCAGCATCCGGGGTACTGAAGCTTTCTTT
.	TRBV30	.	TRBJ1-5	CAWSDGGNQPQHF	TGTGCCTGGAGTGATGGGGGCAATCAGCCCCAGCATTTT
TRBD2	TRBV7-6	.	TRBJ2-7	CASSPGLAGGPHEQYF	TGTGCCAGCAGCCCGGGACTAGCGGGAGGGCCCCACGAGCAGTACTTC
.	TRBV19	.	TRBJ1-1	CASSIARYTEAFF	TGTGCCAGTAGTATAGCCCGTTACACTGAAGCTTTCTTT
TRBD1	TRBV5-6	.	TRBJ2-1	CASSWTGNEQFF	TGTGCCAGCAGCTGGACAGGTAATGAGCAGTTCTTC
TRBD1	TRBV6-5	many	TRBJ1-6	CASSYSRQGAWSPLHF	TGTGCCAGCAGTTACTCCCGACAGGGGGCATGGTCACCCCTCCACTTT
.	TRBV2	.	TRBJ1-6	CASSEALATGLVNSPLHF	TGTGCCAGCAGTGAAGCGCTAGCCACAGGGCTTGTAAATTCACCCCTCCACTTT
TRBD1	TRBV6-5	once	TRBJ2-1	CASSADRGGYNEQFF	TGTGCCAGCAGTGCCGACAGGGGTGGCTACAATGAGCAGTTCTTC
.	TRBV30	.	TRBJ2-1	CAWSASFQYNEQFF	TGTGCCTGGAGTGCCAGCTTCCAATACAATGAGCAGTTCTTC
TRBD1	TRBV6-1	.	TRBJ1-5	CASSGTGTGSNQPQHF	TGTGCCAGCAGTGGTACCGGGACAGGTAGCAATCAGCCCCAGCATTTT
.	TRBV4-1	.	TRBJ2-7	CASSQEPGAVNYEQYF	TGCGCCAGCAGCCAAGAGCCGGGAGCCGTCAACTACGAGCAGTACTTC
TRBD1	TRBV27	once	TRBJ1-6	CASSLGTGGSPLHF	TGTGCCAGCAGTTTAGGCACAGGGGGGTCACCCCTCCACTTT
.	TRBV4-2	.	TRBJ2-2	CASSPYTGELFF	TGTGCCAGCAGCCCCTACACCGGGGAGCTGTTTTTT
TRBD2	TRBV29-1	.	TRBJ2-2	CSVVRASGVGELFF	TGCAGCGTTGTAAGGGCTAGCGGGGTTGGGGAGCTGTTTTTT
.	TRBV30	.	TRBJ2-7	CAGGPTGIGQYF	TGTGCCGGAGGTCCCACAGGCATTGGGCAGTACTTC
.	TRBV7-2	once	TRBJ1-5	CASSPGGPYSNQPQHF	TGTGCCAGCAGCCCGGGGGGGCCATATAGCAATCAGCCCCAGCATTTT
.	TRBV30	.	TRBJ1-4	CASLLVEGEKLFF	TGTGCCTCCCTCCTAGTTGAGGGAGAAAAACTGTTTTTT
TRBD1	TRBV10-2	.	TRBJ2-5	CASSESDRGGETQYF	TGCGCCAGCAGTGAGTCGGACAGGGGCGGAGAGACCCAGTACTTC
TRBD2	TRBV7-9	.	TRBJ2-1	CASSQGVAGGNEQFF	TGTGCCAGCAGCCAGGGGGTAGCGGGAGGCAATGAGCAGTTCTTC
.	TRBV4-1	.	TRBJ1-4	CASSPTATNEKLFF	TGCGCCAGCAGCCCGACAGCAACTAATGAAAAACTGTTTTTT
.	TRBV6-1	.	TRBJ1-1	CASSERPNRAFF	TGTGCCAGCAGTGAAAGGCCCAATAGAGCTTTCTTT
.	TRBV7-6	once	TRBJ2-1	CASSARDAAYNEQFF	TGTGCCAGCAGCGCCCGGGACGCAGCCTACAATGAGCAGTTCTTC
.	TRBV7-6	.	TRBJ2-7	CASSLAGGPSYEQYF	TGTGCCAGCAGCTTAGCAGGGGGTCCATCCTACGAGCAGTACTTC
.	TRBV5-4	.	TRBJ2-5	CASIGSDTKTQYF	TGTGCCAGCATCGGATCCGACACAAAGACCCAGTACTTC
TRBD1	TRBV4-2	.	TRBJ2-3	CASSQMTGGMTDTQYF	TGTGCCAGCAGCCAAATGACAGGGGGCATGACAGATACGCAGTATTTT
.	TRBV5-6	.	TRBJ1-1	CASSSLYTEAFF	TGTGCCAGCAGCTCGCTCTACACTGAAGCTTTCTTT
TRBD2	TRBV28	.	TRBJ2-1	CASSPTSGTSYNEQFF	TGTGCCAGCAGCCCCACTAGCGGGACCTCCTACAATGAGCAGTTCTTC
.	TRBV19	once	TRBJ1-5	CASSISGGGNQPQHF	TGTGCCAGTAGTATATCGGGCGGGGGCAATCAGCCCCAGCATTTT
.	TRBV5-6	.	TRBJ2-2	CASSPRIGGGNTGELFF	TGTGCCAGCAGTCCGAGGATAGGTGGGGGGAACACCGGGGAGCTGTTTTTT
.	TRBV28	.	TRBJ1-5	CASTLGGSGQPQHF	TGTGCCAGCACCCTTGGGGGGTCGGGTCAGCCCCAGCATTTT
.	TRBV13	.	TRBJ2-7	CASSLSRQGKYEQYF	TGTGCCAGCAGCTTATCGCGGCAGGGGAAGTACGAGCAGTACTTC
.	TRBV10-3	.	TRBJ2-7	CAVLADRSYEQYF	TGTGCCGTTTTAGCGGACCGCTCCTACGAGCAGTACTTC
.	TRBV19	.	TRBJ1-1	CASSIVAGGPEAFF	TGTGCCAGTAGTATAGTAGCGGGGGGCCCTGAAGCTTTCTTT
.	TRBV9	.	TRBJ2-5	CASSVASGPQETQYF	TGTGCCAGCAGCGTAGCGTCAGGACCGCAAGAGACCCAGTACTTC
.	TRBV6-5	.	TRBJ1-1	CASSDGSEGTEAFF	TGTGCCAGCAGTGACGGGAGCGAGGGCACTGAAGCTTTCTTT
.	TRBV7-2	.	TRBJ2-1	CASSLLANEQFF	TGTGCCAGCAGCTTATTGGCGAATGAGCAGTTCTTC
.	TRBV19	.	TRBJ1-5	CASSIPPDSNQPQHF	TGTGCCAGTAGTATCCCCCCGGATAGCAATCAGCCCCAGCATTTT
TRBD1	TRBV5-1	.	TRBJ1-1	CASSFSSGQEAFF	TGCGCCAGCAGCTTTTCCTCGGGACAGGAAGCTTTCTTT
.	TRBV4-1	.	TRBJ2-2	CASSQESVRGVVNTGELFF	TGCGCCAGCAGCCAGGAGAGTGTTAGGGGGGTAGTGAACACCGGGGAGCTGTTTTTT
.	TRBV6-6	once	TRBJ2-7	CASSSPGLTTSYEQYF	TGTGCCAGCAGCTCACCGGGACTTACGACCTCCTACGAGCAGTACTTC
.	TRBV7-9	.	TRBJ2-1	CASSLSTGVYNEQFF	TGTGCCAGCAGCTTAAGCACGGGAGTGTACAATGAGCAGTTCTTC
.	TRBV27	once	TRBJ2-7	CASSYGDPYEQYF	TGTGCCAGCAGTTACGGGGACCCCTACGAGCAGTACTTC
TRBD2	TRBV4-2	.	TRBJ2-3	CASSQEHRRGGDTQYF	TGTGCCAGCAGCCAAGAACACCGACGGGGGGGGGATACGCAGTATTTT
.	TRBV19	.	TRBJ2-7	CASSIDHSGTYEQYF	TGTGCCAGTAGTATAGATCATAGCGGAACCTACGAGCAGTACTTC
TRBD1	TRBV11-2	.	TRBJ2-5	CASSIGQAQETQYF	TGTGCCAGCAGCATAGGACAGGCCCAAGAGACCCAGTACTTC
TRBD1	TRBV9	.	TRBJ2-7	CASSVAYRGDEQYF	TGTGCCAGCAGCGTCGCATACAGGGGCGACGAGCAGTACTTC
.	TRBV6-1	.	TRBJ2-4	CASMGRALAKNIQYF	TGTGCCAGCATGGGCAGGGCGCTAGCCAAAAACATTCAGTACTTC
.	TRBV29-1	.	TRBJ1-1	CSVEFTEAFF	TGCAGCGTTGAATTCACTGAAGCTTTCTTT
TRBD1	TRBV6-5	once	TRBJ1-2	CASNPRDRVNYGYTF	TGTGCCAGCAATCCGAGGGACAGGGTAAACTATGGCTACACCTTC
.	TRBV9	.	TRBJ2-4	CASSVGWEVARSHIQYF	TGTGCCAGCAGCGTAGGTTGGGAGGTGGCTCGTAGTCACATTCAGTACTTC
.	TRBV7-9	.	TRBJ2-7	CATKGYEQYF	TGTGCGACCAAAGGATACGAGCAGTACTTC
.	TRBV6-1	.	TRBJ2-1	CASSEILARLEQFF	TGTGCCAGCAGTGAAATTCTCGCACGGCTGGAGCAGTTCTTC
.	TRBV7-9	.	TRBJ2-6	CASSFRTTGANVLTF	TGTGCCAGCAGCTTCCGGACAACCGGGGCCAACGTCCTGACTTTC
.	TRBV27	few	TRBJ1-5	CASSFKGDQPQHF	TGTGCCAGCAGTTTTAAGGGCGATCAGCCCCAGCATTTT
.	TRBV5-5	.	TRBJ1-1	CASSLKGRGPGLNTEAFF	TGTGCCAGCAGCTTGAAAGGTAGGGGACCTGGTTTGAACACTGAAGCTTTCTTT